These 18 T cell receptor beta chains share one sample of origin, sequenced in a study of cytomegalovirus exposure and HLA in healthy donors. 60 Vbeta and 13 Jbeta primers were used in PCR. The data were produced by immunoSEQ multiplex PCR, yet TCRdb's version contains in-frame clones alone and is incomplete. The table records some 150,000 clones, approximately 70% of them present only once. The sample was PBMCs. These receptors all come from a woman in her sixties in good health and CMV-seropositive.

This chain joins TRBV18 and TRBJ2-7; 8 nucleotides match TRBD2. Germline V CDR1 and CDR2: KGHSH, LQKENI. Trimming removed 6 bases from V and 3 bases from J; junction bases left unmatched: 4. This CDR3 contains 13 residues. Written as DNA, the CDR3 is TGTGCCAGCTCGCGGGGGGAACGCTACGAGCAGTACTTC. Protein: CASSRGERYEQYF.

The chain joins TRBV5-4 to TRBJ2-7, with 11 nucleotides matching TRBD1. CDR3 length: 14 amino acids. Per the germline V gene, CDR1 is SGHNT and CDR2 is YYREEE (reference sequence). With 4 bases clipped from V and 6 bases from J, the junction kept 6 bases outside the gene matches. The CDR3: CASSLPGQGGEQYF. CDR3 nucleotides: TGTGCCAGCAGCCTACCGGGACAGGGGGGCGAGCAGTACTTC. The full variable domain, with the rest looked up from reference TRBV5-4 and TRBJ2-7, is ETGVTQSPTHLIKTRGQQVTLRCSSQSGHNTVSWYQQALGQGPQFIFQYYREEENGRGNFPPRFSGLQFPNYSSELNVNALELDDSALYLCASSLPGQGGEQYFGPGTRLTVT.

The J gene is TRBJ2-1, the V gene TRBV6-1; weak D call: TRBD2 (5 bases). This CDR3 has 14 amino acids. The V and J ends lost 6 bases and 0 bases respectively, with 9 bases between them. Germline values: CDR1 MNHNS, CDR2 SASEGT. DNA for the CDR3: TGTGCCAGCAGCGGCGGGTACTCCTACAATGAGCAGTTCTTC. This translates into CASSGGYSYNEQFF.

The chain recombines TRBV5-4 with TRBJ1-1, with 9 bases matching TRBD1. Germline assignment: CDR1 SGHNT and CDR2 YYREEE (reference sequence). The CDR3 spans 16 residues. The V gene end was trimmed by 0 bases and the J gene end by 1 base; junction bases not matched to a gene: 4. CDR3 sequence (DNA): TGTGCCAGCAGCTTGGCCGGGGGACAGGGGAACACTGAAGCTTTCTTT. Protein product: CASSLAGGQGNTEAFF.

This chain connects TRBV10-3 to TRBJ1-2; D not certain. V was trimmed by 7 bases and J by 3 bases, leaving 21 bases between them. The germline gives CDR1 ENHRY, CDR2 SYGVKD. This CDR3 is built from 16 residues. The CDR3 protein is CAITPLSGNPDYGYTF. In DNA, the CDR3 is TGTGCCATCACCCCTCTGTCCGGGAATCCGGACTATGGCTACACCTTC.

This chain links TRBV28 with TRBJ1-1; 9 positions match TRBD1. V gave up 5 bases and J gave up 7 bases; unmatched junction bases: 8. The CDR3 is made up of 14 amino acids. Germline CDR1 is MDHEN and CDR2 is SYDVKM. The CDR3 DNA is TGTGCCAGCAGTCCCGGGACAGGGCCCTATGAAGCTTTCTTT. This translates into CASSPGTGPYEAFF.

CDR3: CASSYRTGETQYF. The DNA for the CDR3 is TGCGCCAGCAGCTACCGGACAGGGGAGACCCAGTACTTC. This chain links TRBV5-1 with TRBJ2-5; TRBD1 matches 8 bases. Germline V gene sequence: CDR1 SGHRS, CDR2 YFSETQ. The CDR3 has 13 amino acids. Trimming cost V 3 bases and J 5 bases; bases outside gene matches: 3.

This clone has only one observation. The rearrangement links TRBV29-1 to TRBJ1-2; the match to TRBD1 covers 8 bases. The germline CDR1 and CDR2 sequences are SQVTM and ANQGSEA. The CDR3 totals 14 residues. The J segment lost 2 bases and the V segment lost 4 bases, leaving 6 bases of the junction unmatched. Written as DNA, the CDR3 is TGCAGCGTTGCCGGGACAGGCACGAACTATGGCTACACCTTC. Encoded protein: CSVAGTGTNYGYTF.

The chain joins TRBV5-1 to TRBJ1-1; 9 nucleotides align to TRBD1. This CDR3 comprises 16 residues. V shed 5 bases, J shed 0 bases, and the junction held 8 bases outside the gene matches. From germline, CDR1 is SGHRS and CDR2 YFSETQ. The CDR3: CASSFTGGAMNTEAFF. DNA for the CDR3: TGCGCCAGCAGTTTTACAGGGGGCGCAATGAACACTGAAGCTTTCTTT.

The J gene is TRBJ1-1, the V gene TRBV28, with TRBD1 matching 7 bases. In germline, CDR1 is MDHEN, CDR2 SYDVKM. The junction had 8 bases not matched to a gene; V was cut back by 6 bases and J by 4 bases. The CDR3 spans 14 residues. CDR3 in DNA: TGTGCCAGCAGCTATACAGGGGTCGGCACTGAAGCTTTCTTT. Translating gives CASSYTGVGTEAFF.

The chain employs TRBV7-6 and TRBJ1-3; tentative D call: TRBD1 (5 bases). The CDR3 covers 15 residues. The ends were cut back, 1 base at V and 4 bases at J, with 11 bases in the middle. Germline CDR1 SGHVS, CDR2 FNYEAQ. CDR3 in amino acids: CASSLEAGVGNTIYF. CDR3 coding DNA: TGTGCCAGCAGCTTAGAGGCGGGGGTCGGAAACACCATATATTTT.

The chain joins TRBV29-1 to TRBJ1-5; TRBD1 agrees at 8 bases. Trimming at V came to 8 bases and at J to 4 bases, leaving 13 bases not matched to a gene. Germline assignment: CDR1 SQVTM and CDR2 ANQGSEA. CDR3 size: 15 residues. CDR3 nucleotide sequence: TGCAGCATATCGACAGGGGCAAATGCTAATCAGCCCCAGCATTTT. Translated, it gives CSISTGANANQPQHF.

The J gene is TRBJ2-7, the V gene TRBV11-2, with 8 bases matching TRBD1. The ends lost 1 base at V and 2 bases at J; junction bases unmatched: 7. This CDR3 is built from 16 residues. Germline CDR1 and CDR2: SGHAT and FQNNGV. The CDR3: CASSLAGRGLTYEQYF. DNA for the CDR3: TGTGCCAGCAGCTTAGCGGGCAGGGGGCTAACCTACGAGCAGTACTTC.

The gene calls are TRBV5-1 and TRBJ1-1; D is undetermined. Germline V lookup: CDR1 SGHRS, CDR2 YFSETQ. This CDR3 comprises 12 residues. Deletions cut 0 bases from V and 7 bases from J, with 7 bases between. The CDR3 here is CASSLAWSEAFF. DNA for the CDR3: TGCGCCAGCAGCTTGGCCTGGAGTGAAGCTTTCTTT.

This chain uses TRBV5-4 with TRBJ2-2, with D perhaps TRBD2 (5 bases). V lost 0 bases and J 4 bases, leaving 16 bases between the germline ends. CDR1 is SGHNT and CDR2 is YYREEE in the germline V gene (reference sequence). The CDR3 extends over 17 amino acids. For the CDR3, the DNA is TGTGCCAGCAGCTTGGCCCAGCTCGCTCGGGGCACCGGGGAGCTGTTTTTT. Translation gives CASSLAQLARGTGELFF. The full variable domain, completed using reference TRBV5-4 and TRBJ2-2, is ETGVTQSPTHLIKTRGQQVTLRCSSQSGHNTVSWYQQALGQGPQFIFQYYREEENGRGNFPPRFSGLQFPNYSSELNVNALELDDSALYLCASSLAQLARGTGELFFGEGSRLTVL.

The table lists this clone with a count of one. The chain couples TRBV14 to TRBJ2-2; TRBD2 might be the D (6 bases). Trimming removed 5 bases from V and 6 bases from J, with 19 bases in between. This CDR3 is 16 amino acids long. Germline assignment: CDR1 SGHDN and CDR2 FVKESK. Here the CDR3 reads CASSAQTRPIAGELFF. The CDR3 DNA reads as TGTGCCAGCAGCGCTCAGACTAGACCAATCGCCGGGGAGCTGTTTTTT.

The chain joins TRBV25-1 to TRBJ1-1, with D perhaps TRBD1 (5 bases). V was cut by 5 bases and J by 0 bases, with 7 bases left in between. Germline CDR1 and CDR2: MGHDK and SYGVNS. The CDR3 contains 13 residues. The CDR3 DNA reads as TGTGCCAGCAGTCAGGGCGTGAACACTGAAGCTTTCTTT. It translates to CASSQGVNTEAFF. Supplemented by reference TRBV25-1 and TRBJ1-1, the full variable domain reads EADIYQTPRYLVIGTGKKITLECSQTMGHDKMYWYQQDPGMELHLIHYSYGVNSTEKGDLSSESTVSRIRTEHFPLTLESARPSHTSQYLCASSQGVNTEAFFGQGTRLTVV.

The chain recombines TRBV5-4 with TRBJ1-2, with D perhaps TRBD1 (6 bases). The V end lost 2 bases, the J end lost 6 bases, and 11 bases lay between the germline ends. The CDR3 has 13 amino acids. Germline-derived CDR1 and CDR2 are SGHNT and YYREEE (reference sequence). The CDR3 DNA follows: TGTGCCAGCAGCTTCGACAGGCAAAATGGCTACACCTTC. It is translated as CASSFDRQNGYTF.